This is a list of T cell receptor beta chains from one sample in a study of early T cells in non-severe SARS-CoV-2 infection. One entry per CDR3 protein, called by TCRdb with MiXCR from the 5' RACE reads. The sample shows some 96,000 distinct CDR3 sequences, around 13% of them seen only once. Sequenced: whole blood. Receptor source: an adult who was a healthcare worker with PCR-confirmed SARS-CoV-2 infection or an uninfected control (not recorded which). CDR3s include the opening cysteine and the closing phenylalanine or tryptophan. D genes are given only for firm matches.

D gene: .
V gene: TRBV7-9
J gene: TRBJ2-2
CDR3 protein: CASSRQPTGELFF

D gene: .
V gene: TRBV27
J gene: TRBJ2-3
CDR3 protein: CASSGGGLSTDTQYF

D gene: TRBD1
V gene: TRBV6-5
J gene: TRBJ1-1
CDR3 protein: CASSFHKSRGGTEAFF

D gene: .
V gene: TRBV29-1
J gene: TRBJ1-6
CDR3 protein: CSGETGCGSPLHF

D gene: .
V gene: TRBV29-1
J gene: TRBJ2-5
CDR3 protein: CSIGERQETQYF

D gene: .
V gene: TRBV5-1
J gene: TRBJ2-7
CDR3 protein: CASSPEGPTYEQYF

D gene: .
V gene: TRBV4-3
J gene: TRBJ1-4
CDR3 protein: CASSQSWLAGEKLFF

D gene: .
V gene: TRBV29-1
J gene: TRBJ1-1
CDR3 protein: CSVERGWKTEAFF

D gene: TRBD1
V gene: TRBV29-1
J gene: TRBJ1-1
CDR3 protein: CSVRPTGTTEAFF

D gene: TRBD1
V gene: TRBV5-5
J gene: TRBJ1-5
CDR3 protein: CASSFQTGLNQPQHF

D gene: .
V gene: TRBV4-3
J gene: TRBJ2-1
CDR3 protein: CASSQDGPSNEQFF

D gene: TRBD1
V gene: TRBV5-1
J gene: TRBJ1-6
CDR3 protein: CASGEQGANSPLHF

D gene: .
V gene: TRBV9
J gene: TRBJ2-1
CDR3 protein: CASSALNRNEQFF

D gene: .
V gene: TRBV20-1
J gene: TRBJ1-1
CDR3 protein: CSARDSYTEAFF

D gene: .
V gene: TRBV7-9
J gene: TRBJ1-2
CDR3 protein: CASSLVTPGNYGYTF

D gene: .
V gene: TRBV2
J gene: TRBJ2-1
CDR3 protein: CASSELGIPNEQFF

D gene: TRBD2
V gene: TRBV13
J gene: TRBJ2-1
CDR3 protein: CASSSPGLTSNEQFF